This entry features one T cell receptor beta chain sequence. This table comes from immunoSEQ multiplex PCR, and its TCRdb copy is limited to in-frame clones, with some not included. The table lists about 250,000 clones, about 85% of them singletons. The CDR3 runs 15 residues. Per the germline V gene, CDR1 is LNHDA and CDR2 is SQIVND (reference sequence). Trimming stripped 9 bases from V and 2 bases from J, with 17 bases between. The sample comes from a study of blood T cell repertoires in COVID-19. The V and J genes are TRBV19 and TRBJ1-3, with D possibly matching TRBD1 (5 bases). This clonotype was obtained from a young man with active or convalescent COVID-19. Sequencing was carried out using peripheral blood. CDR3 DNA: TGTGCCAGCCAAACAACGGGGGGTACTGGAAACACCATATATTTT. Its protein product is CASQTTGGTGNTIYF.